Detailed here is one T cell receptor (beta chain). The method was immunoSEQ multiplex PCR; TCRdb's version includes in-frame clones alone and lacks a portion of them. The table records some 360,000 clones, roughly 86% of them present only once. This specimen belongs to a study of blood T cell repertoires in COVID-19. The CDR3 loop spans 14 amino acids. Trimming took off 8 bases at V and 3 bases at J, with 16 bases between the two ends. Germline V lookup: CDR1 MNHNY, CDR2 SVGAGI (reference sequence). Input material: peripheral blood. V usage is TRBV6-6 and J usage is TRBJ1-1; a weak D match, TRBD1 (6 bases). The TCR originated in a woman aged 60-70 years with COVID-19, enrolled during active disease. The CDR3 DNA reads TGTGCCAGCTCCGGAAAGGGGGTGGACACTGAAGCTTTCTTT. It codes for CASSGKGVDTEAFF.